This TCR beta chain was documented in a study of T cell repertoires in cytomegalovirus infection. Study as a whole: Recently identified HLA-C-restricted CMV epitopes and well-studied HLA-B-restricted CMV epitopes were used by the study. Indications of both CMV infection and matching HLA type were provided by public TCR beta signatures.

This clonotype has ten or more counts. Its antigen is unidentified. This CDR3 comprises 13 residues. V lost 4 bases and J 0 bases, leaving 4 bases between the germline ends. Germline V CDR1 and CDR2: SGHVS, FQNEAQ. Findings and caveats of the study: HLA-C-restricted CMV-specific TCR beta clonotypes prevailed in the ex vivo response. Public TCR beta family frequency separated CMV-and-HLA carriers, including in an independent cohort.

MiXCR was run by TCRdb on the reads, yielding one entry per CDR3 protein. This sample yields about 570,000 distinct CDR3 sequences, of which approximately 40% are seen a single time; around 48% belongs to the top ten. This chain uses TRBV7-8 with TRBJ1-5, with D uncertain. The receptor comes from a human donor in good health (CMV status not recorded). Some clones in this sample may be carry-over from other donors' samples. Material: cultured PBMCs, obtained from culture after CMV antigen stimulation. Written as DNA, the CDR3 is TGTGCCAGCAGCTCCAATAGCAATCAGCCCCAGCATTTT. This gives the protein CASSSNSNQPQHF.